The entry below gives a single TCR beta chain sequence along with its context. Its antigen is not identified. These data are taken from a study of cytomegalovirus exposure and HLA in healthy donors. Overall study results and limits: Sequencing depth across donors, presence/absence analyses assumed, was roughly uniform. Across HLA loci, a later analysis found differing TCR association rates, with DRB1 most and HLA-C fewest.

This CDR3 has 14 amino acids. With 5 bases clipped from V and 3 bases from J, the junction kept 3 bases outside the gene matches. Looked up from germline, CDR1 is LNHDA and CDR2 is SQIVND (reference sequence). Amplification used 60 Vbeta primers and 13 Jbeta primers. Profiled with immunoSEQ multiplex PCR; TCRdb holds only in-frame clones, not every one. This table has about 120,000 clones, less than 85% appearing once. The TCR sequence derives from a man between 18 and 29 years old in good health and CMV-seropositive. The chain links TRBV19 to TRBJ2-7; 11 nucleotides match TRBD1. The sequenced sample consisted of PBMCs. CDR3 protein: CASSSGTGGYEQYF. The CDR3 DNA follows: TGTGCCAGTAGTTCTGGGACAGGGGGCTACGAGCAGTACTTC.